This TCR beta chain originates from a study of blood T cells in healthy people across ages. Looking at the study overall: Template-switching capture recovered about one barcoded beta molecule per two T cells. Study-wide points: It was found that TCR beta diversity correlated strongly with the percentage of naive T cells.

Alongside a J-beta primer mix, a sample-barcoded 5' primer served in a second PCR lasting about 7 to 12 cycles. One entry per CDR3 protein, called by TCRdb with MiXCR from the 5' RACE reads. The sample lists about 500,000 distinct CDR3 sequences, under 30% occurring once. Every donor gave 9.5 to 10 milliliters of peripheral blood. Germline V CDR1 and CDR2: SGHRS, YFSETQ. The CDR3 spans 16 residues. V was shortened by 4 bases and J by 9 bases, with 25 bases between the two germline ends. With respect to this clonotype: Its antigen is as yet unknown.

In addition, the sample was reused for a study of T cells of mothers and their children.

This clonotype originated in a boy between 10 and 17 years old in good health. Source material: blood. The gene calls are TRBV5-1 and TRBJ2-5; either TRBD1 or TRBD2 may supply D (5 bases each). For the CDR3, the DNA is TGCGCCAGCAGCCCGGGTGGGGGACCCCTCCGTTTGTCCCAGTACTTC. This translates into CASSPGGGPLRLSQYF.